Below, 18 T cell receptor beta chains from the same sample are listed, as sequenced in a study of blood T cells in healthy people across ages. A J-beta primer mix and a sample-barcoded 5' primer were used in a second PCR of about 6 to 12 cycles. TCRdb reprocessed the 5' RACE reads via MiXCR and lists one record per CDR3 protein. The sample lists 710,000 or so distinct CDR3 sequences, 32% occurring once. The sequencing sample was made of blood. These receptors originate from a woman of 80 years or more in good health.

This clonotype was counted between two and nine times. The chain uses TRBV7-9 and TRBJ1-4, with D tentatively TRBD1 (5 bases). Germline CDR1 and CDR2: SEHNR and FQNEAQ (reference sequence). The CDR3 runs 15 residues. V dropped 7 bases and J dropped 7 bases, with 19 bases sitting between them. CDR3 in DNA: TGTGCCAGCACCGGATCAGGGCGAAGGACTGAAAAACTGTTTTTT. Translating it yields CASTGSGRRTEKLFF.

A few counts support this clonotype. The chain is built from TRBV6-1 and TRBJ2-1; 10 nucleotides align to TRBD2. The CDR3 is 14 residues long. Germline V gives CDR1 MNHNS, CDR2 SASEGT. V shed 4 bases, J shed 6 bases, and the junction held 3 bases outside the gene matches. CDR3 DNA: TGTGCCAGCAGTGCAGCGGGGGGGGGCAATGAGCAGTTCTTC. Translating gives CASSAAGGGNEQFF.

This clonotype was detected ten times or more. This chain joins TRBV20-1 and TRBJ2-1, with 7 bases lining up with TRBD1. Germline V gives CDR1 DFQATT, CDR2 SNEGSKA (reference sequence). The V segment lost 4 bases and the J segment 7 bases; nucleotides outside the gene matches: 4. The CDR3 extends over 12 amino acids. In nucleotides, the CDR3 is TGCAGTGCTACCCCACAGGGGAATGAGCAGTTCTTC. It translates to CSATPQGNEQFF.

There are a few counts of this clonotype. This sequence joins TRBV6-5 and TRBJ1-5, with TRBD1 as a possible D gene (6 bases). This CDR3 region has 14 residues. Germline CDR1 reads MNHEY; CDR2 reads SVGAGI. V lost 6 bases, J lost 1 base, and 10 bases lay in between. In nucleotides, the CDR3 is TGTGCCAGCAGGGGGGCCGGGAGCAATCAGCCCCAGCATTTT. Protein sequence: CASRGAGSNQPQHF.

This clonotype has at least ten counts. A much larger clone lies one base from this, so it may be a read error. The chain recombines TRBV6-6 with TRBJ2-5; D remains ambiguous. Germline V gene lookup returns CDR1 MNHNY and CDR2 SVGAGI (reference sequence). Trimming pared 6 bases from V and 11 bases from J, leaving 10 bases between. This CDR3 is built from 10 residues. The CDR3 nucleotides read TGTGCCAGCAGACGAAATGAGCAGTACTTC. This sequence encodes CASRRNEQYF.

This clonotype appeared once. The V call is TRBV7-9, the J call TRBJ2-6; 8 bases line up with TRBD1. Unmatched junction bases numbered 12, after V lost 5 bases and J lost 3 bases. In germline, CDR1 is SEHNR, CDR2 FQNEAQ (reference sequence). The CDR3 runs to 18 residues. CDR3 in DNA: TGTGCCAGCAGCACTGGACAGGGAAGGGCAGGTGGGGCCAACGTCCTGACTTTC. Protein product: CASSTGQGRAGGANVLTF. Based on the CDR3 plus reference TRBV7-9 and TRBJ2-6, the full variable domain is DTGVSQNPRHKITKRGQNVTFRCDPISEHNRLYWYRQTLGQGPEFLTYFQNEAQLEKSRLLSDRFSAERPKGSFSTLEIQRTEQGDSAMYLCASSTGQGRAGGANVLTFGAGSRLTVL.

This clonotype showed up just a few times. The chain joins TRBV28 to TRBJ1-2; D gene uncertain. Germline V gene sequence: CDR1 MDHEN, CDR2 SYDVKM. Trimming removed 6 bases from V and 4 bases from J, with 15 bases in between. CDR3 length equals 14 residues. CDR3 loop: CASSRLEAGYGYTF. CDR3 nucleotide sequence: TGTGCCAGCAGCCGATTAGAGGCCGGCTATGGCTACACCTTC.

This clonotype was counted a few times. This may be a read error, as it is one base from a much larger clone. This chain joins TRBV7-3 and TRBJ2-3; D unclear. The V gene's germline CDR1 is SGHTA and CDR2 FQGTGA. CDR3 length: 13 amino acids. In nucleotides, the CDR3 is TGTGCCGGCAGCTTAGCTAGATTAGATACGCAGTATTTT. Its protein product is CAGSLARLDTQYF.

This clonotype was counted at least ten times. V is TRBV12-3 or TRBV12-4 and J is TRBJ2-3; 10 nucleotides agree with TRBD2. The ends lost 1 base at V and 5 bases at J; junction bases unmatched: 3. The CDR3 spans 15 residues. The DNA for the CDR3 is TGTGCCAGCAGTTTAGTAACTAGCGGGGAAGATACGCAGTATTTT. Translation gives CASSLVTSGEDTQYF.

This clonotype has more than one count but fewer than ten. A clone one base away is much larger, so this may be a read error. V gene TRBV20-1 combines with J gene TRBJ2-4, with TRBD2 matching over 11 bases. The CDR3 covers 13 residues. Germline CDR1 reads DFQATT; CDR2 reads SNEGSKA (reference sequence). Losses at the gene ends were 6 bases for V and 5 bases for J; bases not matched to a gene: 3. CDR3 sequence reads: CSAGSGGENIQYF. The CDR3 DNA sequence: TGCAGTGCGGGTAGCGGGGGGGAAAACATTCAGTACTTC.

The J gene is TRBJ1-5, the V gene TRBV6-6; TRBD1 agrees at 9 bases. The CDR3 is made up of 16 amino acids. With V trimmed by 5 bases and J by 2 bases, 7 bases remained unmatched. The germline CDR1 and CDR2 sequences are MNHNY and SVGAGI (reference sequence). For the CDR3, the DNA is TGTGCCAGCAGTCTTACAGGGGGCAGGGGCAATCAGCCCCAGCATTTT. Its translation: CASSLTGGRGNQPQHF.

This clonotype has at least ten counts. The rearrangement joins TRBV30 to TRBJ2-5; a possible D gene is TRBD2 (6 bases). V lost 4 bases and J lost 2, with 8 bases in between. The germline V gene encodes CDR1 GTSNPN and CDR2 SVGIG (reference sequence). This CDR3 contains 12 residues. The CDR3 here is CAWTAGQETQYF. The CDR3 region has the DNA TGTGCCTGGACGGCGGGGCAAGAGACCCAGTACTTC.

This clonotype was counted at least ten times. Here the CDR3 reads CASSHLAGSAEQYF. CDR3 nucleotide sequence: TGTGCCAGCAGCCACCTGGCAGGGTCAGCCGAGCAGTACTTC. V usage is TRBV6-2 or TRBV6-3 and J usage is TRBJ2-7; D might be TRBD1 (5 bases). V lost 6 bases to trimming and J lost 6 bases, with 18 bases between them. The germline V gene encodes CDR1 MNHEY and CDR2 SVGEGT. The CDR3 has 14 amino acids.

Ten or more counts support this clonotype. This chain connects TRBV29-1 to TRBJ1-2; the match to TRBD1 covers 12 bases. CDR3 length: 14 amino acids. The germline V gene encodes CDR1 SQVTM and CDR2 ANQGSEA. With 5 bases clipped from V and 6 bases from J, the junction kept 7 bases outside the gene matches. The CDR3 reads CSVRAGTGGNGYTF. DNA of the CDR3: TGCAGCGTTAGAGCCGGGACAGGGGGCAATGGCTACACCTTC.

The chain combines TRBV12-3 or TRBV12-4 with TRBJ2-2, with D tentatively TRBD1 or TRBD2 (6 bases each). Between the trimmed V and J ends, which lost 7 bases and 4 bases, there was a span of 16 bases. CDR3 length equals 15 residues. CDR3 protein: CASTLGGVGTGELFF. CDR3 bases: TGTGCCAGCACCCTGGGGGGCGTCGGCACCGGGGAGCTGTTTTTT.

The chain carries TRBV7-2 and TRBJ2-5, with D unresolved. The CDR3 totals 14 residues. Germline V lookup: CDR1 SGHTA, CDR2 FQGNSA. Between the trimmed V and J ends, which lost 5 bases and 1 base, there was a span of 11 bases. For the CDR3, the DNA is TGTGCCAGCAGCACTTACAGAGGCCAAGAGACCCAGTACTTC. Encoded protein: CASSTYRGQETQYF.

The chain uses TRBV7-9 and TRBJ2-5, with 8 bases fitting TRBD2. The CDR3 is 15 residues long. CDR1 is SEHNR, CDR2 FQNEAQ, per germline (reference sequence). The ends lost 7 bases at V and 5 bases at J; junction bases unmatched: 12. CDR3 DNA sequence: TGTGCCAGCAACAACGCCGGGGGCGGGGGGGAGACCCAGTACTTC. Its protein product is CASNNAGGGGETQYF.

V gene TRBV7-2 combines with J gene TRBJ1-2; 9 bases line up with TRBD1. The germline gives CDR1 SGHTA, CDR2 FQGNSA. The CDR3 totals 15 residues. Trimming at V came to 0 bases and at J to 6 bases, leaving 5 bases not matched to a gene. The chain's CDR3 is CASSLAGDRDDGYTF. In DNA, the CDR3 is TGTGCCAGCAGCTTAGCCGGGGACAGGGACGATGGCTACACCTTC.